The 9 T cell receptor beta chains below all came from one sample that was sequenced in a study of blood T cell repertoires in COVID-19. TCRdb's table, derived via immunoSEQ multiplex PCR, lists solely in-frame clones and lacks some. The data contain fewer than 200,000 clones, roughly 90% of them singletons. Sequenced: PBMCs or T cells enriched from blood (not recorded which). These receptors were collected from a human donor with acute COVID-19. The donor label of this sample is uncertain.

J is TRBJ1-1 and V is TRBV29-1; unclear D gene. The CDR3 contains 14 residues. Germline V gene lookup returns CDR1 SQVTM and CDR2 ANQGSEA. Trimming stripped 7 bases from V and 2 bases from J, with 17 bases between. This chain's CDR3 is CSAAGLTRNTEAFF. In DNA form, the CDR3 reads TGCAGCGCCGCAGGCTTGACCCGAAACACTGAAGCTTTCTTT.

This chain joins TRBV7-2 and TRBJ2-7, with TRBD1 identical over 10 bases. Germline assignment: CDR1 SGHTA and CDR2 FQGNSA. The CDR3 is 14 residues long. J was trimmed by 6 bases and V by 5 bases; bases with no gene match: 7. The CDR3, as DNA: TGTGCCAGCAGCCCGGGGGACAGGGGCGGCGAGCAGTACTTC. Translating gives CASSPGDRGGEQYF.

Here the CDR3 DNA reads TGTGCCAGCAGCGAAAGAACCGCCGGACAGGGGGACTATGGCTACACCTTC. Translating gives CASSERTAGQGDYGYTF. The V gene is TRBV9, the J gene TRBJ1-2; 10 positions agree with TRBD1. Trimming removed 3 bases from V and 3 bases from J; junction bases left unmatched: 11. The CDR3 has 17 amino acids. Per germline, CDR1 SGDLS and CDR2 YYNGEE.

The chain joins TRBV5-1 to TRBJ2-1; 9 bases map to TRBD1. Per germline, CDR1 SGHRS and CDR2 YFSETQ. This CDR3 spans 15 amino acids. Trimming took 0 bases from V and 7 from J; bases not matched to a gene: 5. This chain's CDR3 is CASSLDGTGRNEQFF. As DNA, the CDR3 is TGCGCCAGCAGCTTGGACGGGACAGGGAGGAATGAGCAGTTCTTC.

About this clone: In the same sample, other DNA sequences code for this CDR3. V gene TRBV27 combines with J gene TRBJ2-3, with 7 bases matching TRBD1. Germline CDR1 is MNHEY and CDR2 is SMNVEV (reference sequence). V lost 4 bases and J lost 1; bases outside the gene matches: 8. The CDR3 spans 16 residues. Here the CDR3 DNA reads TGTGCCAGCAGTTCCCCCCTGAGGGGGCGCACAGATACGCAGTATTTT. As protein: CASSSPLRGRTDTQYF.

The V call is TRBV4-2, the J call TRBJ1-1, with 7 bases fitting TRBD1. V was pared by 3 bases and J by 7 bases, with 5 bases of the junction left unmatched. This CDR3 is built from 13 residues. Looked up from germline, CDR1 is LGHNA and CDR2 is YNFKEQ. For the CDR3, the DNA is TGTGCCAGCAGCCAGCTTGGGACAGATGAAGCTTTCTTT. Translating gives CASSQLGTDEAFF.

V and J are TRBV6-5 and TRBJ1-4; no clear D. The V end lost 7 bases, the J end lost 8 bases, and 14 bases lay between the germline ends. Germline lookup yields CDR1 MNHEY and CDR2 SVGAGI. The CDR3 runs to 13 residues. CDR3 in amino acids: CASTAQPTEKLFF. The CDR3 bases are TGTGCCAGCACTGCACAGCCTACGGAAAAACTGTTTTTT.

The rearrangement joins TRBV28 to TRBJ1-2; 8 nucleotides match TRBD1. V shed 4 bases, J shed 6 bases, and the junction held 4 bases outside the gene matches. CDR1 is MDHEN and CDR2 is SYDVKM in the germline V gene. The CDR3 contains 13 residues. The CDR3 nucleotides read TGTGCCAGCAGTTCCAGGGGGCGAAATGGCTACACCTTC. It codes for CASSSRGRNGYTF.

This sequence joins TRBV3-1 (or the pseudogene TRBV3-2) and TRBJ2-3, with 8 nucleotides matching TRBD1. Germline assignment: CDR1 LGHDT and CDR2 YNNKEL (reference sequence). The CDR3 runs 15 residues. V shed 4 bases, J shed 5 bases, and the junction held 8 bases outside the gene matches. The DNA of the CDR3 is TGTGCCAGCAGCCTCCGACAGGGGTCAGGAGATACGCAGTATTTT. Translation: CASSLRQGSGDTQYF.